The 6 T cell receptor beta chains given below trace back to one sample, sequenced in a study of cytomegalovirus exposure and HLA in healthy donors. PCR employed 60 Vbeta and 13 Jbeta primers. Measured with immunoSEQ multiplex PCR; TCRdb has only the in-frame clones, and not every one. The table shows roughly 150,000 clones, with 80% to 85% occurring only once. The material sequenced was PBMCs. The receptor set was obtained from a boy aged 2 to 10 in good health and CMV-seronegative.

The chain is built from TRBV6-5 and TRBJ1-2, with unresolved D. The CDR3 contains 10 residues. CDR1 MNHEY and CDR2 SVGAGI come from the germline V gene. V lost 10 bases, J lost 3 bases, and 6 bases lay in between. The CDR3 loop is CATLHYGYTF. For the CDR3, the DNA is TGTGCCACCCTACACTATGGCTACACCTTC.

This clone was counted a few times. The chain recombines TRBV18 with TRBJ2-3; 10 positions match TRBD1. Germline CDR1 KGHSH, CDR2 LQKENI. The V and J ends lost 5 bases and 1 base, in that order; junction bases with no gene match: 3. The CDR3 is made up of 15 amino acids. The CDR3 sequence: CASSGGTGGTDTQYF. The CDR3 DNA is TGTGCCAGCTCAGGAGGGACAGGGGGCACAGATACGCAGTATTTT.

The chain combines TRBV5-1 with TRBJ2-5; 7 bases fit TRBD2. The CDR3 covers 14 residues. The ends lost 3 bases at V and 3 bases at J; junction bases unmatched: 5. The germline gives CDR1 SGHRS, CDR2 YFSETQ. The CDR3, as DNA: TGCGCCAGCAGCTCCGGCGGGGGTGAAGAGACCCAGTACTTC. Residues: CASSSGGGEETQYF.

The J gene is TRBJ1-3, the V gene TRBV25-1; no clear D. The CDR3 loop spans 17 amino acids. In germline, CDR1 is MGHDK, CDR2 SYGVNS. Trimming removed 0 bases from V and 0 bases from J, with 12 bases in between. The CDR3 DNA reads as TGTGCCAGCAGTGAATATTCAACAGACGACTCTGGAAACACCATATATTTT. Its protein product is CASSEYSTDDSGNTIYF.

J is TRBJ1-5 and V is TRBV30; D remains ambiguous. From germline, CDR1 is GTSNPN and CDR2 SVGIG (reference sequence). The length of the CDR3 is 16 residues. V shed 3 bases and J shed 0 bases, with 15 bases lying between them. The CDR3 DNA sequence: TGTGCCTGGAGCGTAGGTCCCGGAGGTAGCAATCAGCCCCAGCATTTT. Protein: CAWSVGPGGSNQPQHF.

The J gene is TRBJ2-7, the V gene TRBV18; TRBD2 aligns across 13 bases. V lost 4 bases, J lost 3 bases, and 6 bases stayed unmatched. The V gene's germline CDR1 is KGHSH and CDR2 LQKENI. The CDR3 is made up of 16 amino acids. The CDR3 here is CASSLRTSGGLYEQYF. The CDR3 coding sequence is TGTGCCAGCTCACTTCGGACTAGCGGGGGCCTCTACGAGCAGTACTTC.